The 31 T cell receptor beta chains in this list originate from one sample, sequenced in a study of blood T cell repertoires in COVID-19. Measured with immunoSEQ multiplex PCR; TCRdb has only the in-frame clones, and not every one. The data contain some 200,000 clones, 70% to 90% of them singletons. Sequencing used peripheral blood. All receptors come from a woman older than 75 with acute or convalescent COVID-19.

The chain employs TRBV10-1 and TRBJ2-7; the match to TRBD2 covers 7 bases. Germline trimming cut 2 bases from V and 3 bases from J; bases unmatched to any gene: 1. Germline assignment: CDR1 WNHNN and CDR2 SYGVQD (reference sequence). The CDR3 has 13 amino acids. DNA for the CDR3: TGCGCCAGCAGTGAGCGGGAGGTCTACGAGCAGTACTTC. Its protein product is CASSEREVYEQYF.

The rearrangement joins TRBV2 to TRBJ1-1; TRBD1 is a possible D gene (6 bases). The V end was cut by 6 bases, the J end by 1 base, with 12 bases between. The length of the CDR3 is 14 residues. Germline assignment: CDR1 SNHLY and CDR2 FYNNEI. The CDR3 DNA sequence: TGTGCCAGCAGGCCCGGGACATCGAACACTGAAGCTTTCTTT. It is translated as CASRPGTSNTEAFF.

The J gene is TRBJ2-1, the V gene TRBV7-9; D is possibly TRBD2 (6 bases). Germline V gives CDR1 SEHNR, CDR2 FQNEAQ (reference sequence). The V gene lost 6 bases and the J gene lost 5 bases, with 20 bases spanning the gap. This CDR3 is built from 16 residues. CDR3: CASSSSPTRPDNEQFF. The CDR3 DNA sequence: TGTGCCAGCAGTTCTAGCCCGACTAGGCCCGACAATGAGCAGTTCTTC.

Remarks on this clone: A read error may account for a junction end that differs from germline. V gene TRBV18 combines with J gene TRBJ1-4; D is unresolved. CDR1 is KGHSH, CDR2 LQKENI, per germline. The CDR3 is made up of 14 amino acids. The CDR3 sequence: CASSPQNSNEKLFF. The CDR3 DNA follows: TGTGCCAGCTCGCCACAGAACTCTAATGAAAAACTGTTTTTT.

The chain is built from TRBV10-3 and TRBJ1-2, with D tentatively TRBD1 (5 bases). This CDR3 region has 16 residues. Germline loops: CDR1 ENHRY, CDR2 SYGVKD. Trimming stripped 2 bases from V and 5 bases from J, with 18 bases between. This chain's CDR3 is CAISEPGEVIRYGYTF. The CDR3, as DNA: TGTGCCATCAGTGAGCCGGGGGAGGTTATTCGGTATGGCTACACCTTC.

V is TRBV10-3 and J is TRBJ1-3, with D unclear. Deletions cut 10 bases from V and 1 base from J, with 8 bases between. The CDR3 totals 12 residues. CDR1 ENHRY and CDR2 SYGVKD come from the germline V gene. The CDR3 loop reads CATEGSGNTIYF. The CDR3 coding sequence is TGTGCCACCGAGGGATCTGGAAACACCATATATTTT.

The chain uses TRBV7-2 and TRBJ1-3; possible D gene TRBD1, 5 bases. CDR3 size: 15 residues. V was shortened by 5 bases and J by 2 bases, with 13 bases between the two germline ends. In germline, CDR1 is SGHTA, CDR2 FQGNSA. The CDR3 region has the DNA TGTGCCAGCAGCCCTGCTACAGGCCCTGGAAACACCATATATTTT. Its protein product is CASSPATGPGNTIYF.

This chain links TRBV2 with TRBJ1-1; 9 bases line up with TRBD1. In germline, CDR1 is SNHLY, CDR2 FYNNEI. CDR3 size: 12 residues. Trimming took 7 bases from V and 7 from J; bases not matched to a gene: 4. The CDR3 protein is CASTGQGGEAFF. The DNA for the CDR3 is TGTGCCAGCACGGGACAGGGAGGTGAAGCTTTCTTT.

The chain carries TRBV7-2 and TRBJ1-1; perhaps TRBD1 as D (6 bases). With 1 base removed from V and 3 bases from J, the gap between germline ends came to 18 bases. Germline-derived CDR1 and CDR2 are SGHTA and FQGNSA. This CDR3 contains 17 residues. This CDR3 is CASSLGGWDTPDTEAFF. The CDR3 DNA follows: TGTGCCAGCAGCTTAGGCGGGTGGGACACCCCCGACACTGAAGCTTTCTTT.

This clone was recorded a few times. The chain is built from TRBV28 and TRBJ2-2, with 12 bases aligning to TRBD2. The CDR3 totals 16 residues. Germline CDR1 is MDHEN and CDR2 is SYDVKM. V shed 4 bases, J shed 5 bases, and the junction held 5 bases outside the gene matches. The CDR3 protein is CASSSGLAGKTGELFF. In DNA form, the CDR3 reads TGTGCCAGCAGTTCCGGACTAGCGGGAAAAACCGGGGAGCTGTTTTTT.

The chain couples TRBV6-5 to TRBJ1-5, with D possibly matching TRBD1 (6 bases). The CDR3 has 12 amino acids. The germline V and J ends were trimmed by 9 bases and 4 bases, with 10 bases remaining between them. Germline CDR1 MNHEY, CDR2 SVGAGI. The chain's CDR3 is CASGTRNQPQHF. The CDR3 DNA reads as TGTGCCAGTGGGACACGTAATCAGCCCCAGCATTTT.

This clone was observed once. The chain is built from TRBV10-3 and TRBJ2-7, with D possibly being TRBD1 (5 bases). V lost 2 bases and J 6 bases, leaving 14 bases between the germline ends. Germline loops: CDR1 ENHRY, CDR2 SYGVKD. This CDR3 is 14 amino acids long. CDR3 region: CAISEAGKPGEQYF. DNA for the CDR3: TGTGCCATCAGTGAGGCAGGGAAGCCTGGCGAGCAGTACTTC.

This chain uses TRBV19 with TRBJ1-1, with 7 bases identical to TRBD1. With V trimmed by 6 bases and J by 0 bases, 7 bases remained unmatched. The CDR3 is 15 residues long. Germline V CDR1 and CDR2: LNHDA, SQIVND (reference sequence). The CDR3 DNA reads TGTGCCAGTAGCACGGGACAGTTCATGAACACTGAAGCTTTCTTT. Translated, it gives CASSTGQFMNTEAFF.

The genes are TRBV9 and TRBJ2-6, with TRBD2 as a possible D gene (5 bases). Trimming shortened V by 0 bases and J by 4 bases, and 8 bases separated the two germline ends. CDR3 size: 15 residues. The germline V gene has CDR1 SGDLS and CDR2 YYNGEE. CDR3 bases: TGTGCCAGCAGCGTAGGAGGGCTAGGGGCCAACGTCCTGACTTTC. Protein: CASSVGGLGANVLTF.

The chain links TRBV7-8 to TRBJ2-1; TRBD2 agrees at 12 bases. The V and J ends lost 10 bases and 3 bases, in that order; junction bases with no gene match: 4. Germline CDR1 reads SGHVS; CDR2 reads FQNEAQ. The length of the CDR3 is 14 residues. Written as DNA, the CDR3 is TGTGCCACCTCGGGACTAGCGGGCTACAATGAGCAGTTCTTC. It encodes CATSGLAGYNEQFF.

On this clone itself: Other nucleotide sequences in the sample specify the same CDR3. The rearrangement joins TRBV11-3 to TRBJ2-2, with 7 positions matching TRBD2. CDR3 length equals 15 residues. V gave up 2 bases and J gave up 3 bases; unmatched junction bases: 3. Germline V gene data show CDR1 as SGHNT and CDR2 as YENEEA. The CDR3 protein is CASSLWAGDTGELFF. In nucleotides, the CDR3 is TGTGCCAGCAGCTTATGGGCGGGGGACACCGGGGAGCTGTTTTTT.

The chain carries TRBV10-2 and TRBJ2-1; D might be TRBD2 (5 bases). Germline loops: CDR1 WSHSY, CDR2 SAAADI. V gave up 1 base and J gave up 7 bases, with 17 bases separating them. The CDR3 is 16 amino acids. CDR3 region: CASSEWRLTTPNEQFF. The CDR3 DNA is TGCGCCAGCAGTGAGTGGCGACTAACCACTCCAAATGAGCAGTTCTTC.

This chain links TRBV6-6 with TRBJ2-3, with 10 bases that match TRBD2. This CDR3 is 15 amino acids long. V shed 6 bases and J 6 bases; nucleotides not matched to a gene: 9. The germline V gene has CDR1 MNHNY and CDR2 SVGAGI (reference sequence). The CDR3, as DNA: TGTGCCAGCAGCCCTCCGGGACTAGCGTTTGATACGCAGTATTTT. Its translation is CASSPPGLAFDTQYF.

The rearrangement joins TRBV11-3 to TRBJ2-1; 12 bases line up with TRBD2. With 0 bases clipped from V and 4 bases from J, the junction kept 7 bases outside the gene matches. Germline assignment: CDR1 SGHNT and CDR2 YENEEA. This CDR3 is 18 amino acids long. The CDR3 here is CASSLDMTSGGYYNEQFF. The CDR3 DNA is TGTGCCAGCAGCTTAGATATGACTAGCGGGGGTTATTACAATGAGCAGTTCTTC.

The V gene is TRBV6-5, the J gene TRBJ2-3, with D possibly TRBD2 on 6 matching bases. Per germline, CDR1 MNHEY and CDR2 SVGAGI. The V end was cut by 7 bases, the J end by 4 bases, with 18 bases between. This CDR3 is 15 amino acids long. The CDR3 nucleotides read TGTGCCAGCACCCAGTCTAGCGTGTCGGCAGATACGCAGTATTTT. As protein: CASTQSSVSADTQYF.

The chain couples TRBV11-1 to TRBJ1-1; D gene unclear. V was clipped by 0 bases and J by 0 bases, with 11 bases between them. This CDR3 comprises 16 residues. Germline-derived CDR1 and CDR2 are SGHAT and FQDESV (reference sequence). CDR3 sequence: CASSLAIGLLNTEAFF. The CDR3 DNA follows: TGTGCCAGCAGCTTAGCGATAGGACTCCTGAACACTGAAGCTTTCTTT.

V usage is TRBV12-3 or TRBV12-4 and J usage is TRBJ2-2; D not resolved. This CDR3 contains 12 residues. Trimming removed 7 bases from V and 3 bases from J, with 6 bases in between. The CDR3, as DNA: TGTGCCAGCACCCTCCACACCGGGGAGCTGTTTTTT. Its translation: CASTLHTGELFF.

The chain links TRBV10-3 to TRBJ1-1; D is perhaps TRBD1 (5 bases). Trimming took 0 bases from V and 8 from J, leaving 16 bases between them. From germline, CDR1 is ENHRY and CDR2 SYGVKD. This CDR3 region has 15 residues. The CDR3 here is CAISESRVSEEEAFF. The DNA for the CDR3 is TGTGCCATCAGTGAGTCCAGGGTATCAGAAGAGGAAGCTTTCTTT.

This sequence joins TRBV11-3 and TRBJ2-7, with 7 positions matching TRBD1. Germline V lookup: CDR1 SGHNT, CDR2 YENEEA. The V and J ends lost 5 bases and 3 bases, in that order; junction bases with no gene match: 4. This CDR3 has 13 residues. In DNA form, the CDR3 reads TGTGCCAGCAGCAGGGACAGCTTCTACGAGCAGTACTTC. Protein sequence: CASSRDSFYEQYF.

CDR3 residues: CASSKSEEQFF. The CDR3 nucleotides are TGTGCCAGCAGTAAGTCCGAGGAGCAGTTCTTC. The chain employs TRBV2 and TRBJ2-1; D unclear. CDR3 size: 11 residues. In germline, CDR1 is SNHLY, CDR2 FYNNEI. V shed 5 bases and J shed 10 bases, with 9 bases lying between them.

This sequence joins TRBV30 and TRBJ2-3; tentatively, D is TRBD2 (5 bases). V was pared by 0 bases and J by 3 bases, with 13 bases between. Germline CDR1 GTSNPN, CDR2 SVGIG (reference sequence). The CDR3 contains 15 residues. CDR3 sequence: CAWSVGIRGTDTQYF. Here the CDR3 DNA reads TGTGCCTGGAGTGTAGGCATAAGAGGGACAGATACGCAGTATTTT.

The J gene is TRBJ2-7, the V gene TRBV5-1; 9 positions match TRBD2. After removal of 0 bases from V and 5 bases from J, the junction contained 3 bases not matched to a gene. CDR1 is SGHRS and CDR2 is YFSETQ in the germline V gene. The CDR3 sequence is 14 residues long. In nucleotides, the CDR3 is TGCGCCAGCAGCTTGGGACTAGCGGTGGACGAGCAGTACTTC. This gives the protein CASSLGLAVDEQYF.

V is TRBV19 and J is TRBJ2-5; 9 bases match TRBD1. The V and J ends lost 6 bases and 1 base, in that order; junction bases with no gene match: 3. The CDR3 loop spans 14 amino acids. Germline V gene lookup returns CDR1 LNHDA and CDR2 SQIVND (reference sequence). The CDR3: CASRDRGGQETQYF. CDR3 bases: TGTGCCAGTAGGGACAGGGGAGGCCAAGAGACCCAGTACTTC. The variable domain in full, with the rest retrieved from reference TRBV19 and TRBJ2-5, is DGGITQSPKYLFRKEGQNVTLSCEQNLNHDAMYWYRQDPGQGLRLIYYSQIVNDFQKGDIAEGYSVSREKKESFPLTVTSAQKNPTAFYLCASRDRGGQETQYFGPGTRLLVL.

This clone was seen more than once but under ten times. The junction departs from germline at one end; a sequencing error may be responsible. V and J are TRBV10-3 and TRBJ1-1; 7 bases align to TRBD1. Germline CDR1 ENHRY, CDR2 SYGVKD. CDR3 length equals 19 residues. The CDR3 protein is CAISESGELSTGMNTEAFF. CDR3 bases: TGTGCCATCAGCGAGTCGGGGGAGCTTTCGACAGGGATGAACACTGAAGCTTTCTTT.

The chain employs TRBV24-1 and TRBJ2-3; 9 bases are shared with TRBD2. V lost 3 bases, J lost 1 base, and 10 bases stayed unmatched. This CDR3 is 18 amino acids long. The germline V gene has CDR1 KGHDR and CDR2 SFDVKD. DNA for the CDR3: TGTGCCACCAGTGATGCCGCAGCTAGCGGGAAAGGCACAGATACGCAGTATTTT. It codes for CATSDAAASGKGTDTQYF.

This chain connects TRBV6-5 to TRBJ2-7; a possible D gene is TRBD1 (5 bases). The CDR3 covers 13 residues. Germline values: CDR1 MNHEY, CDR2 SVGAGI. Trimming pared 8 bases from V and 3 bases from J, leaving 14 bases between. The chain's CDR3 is CASGRQDNYEQYF. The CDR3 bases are TGTGCCAGCGGTCGGCAGGACAACTACGAGCAGTACTTC.